Listed below are T cell receptor beta chains from one sample, sequenced in a study of human T cells and chemical hapten exposure. TCRdb re-called the reads with MiXCR, one entry per CDR3 protein. Of roughly 120,000 distinct CDR3 sequences in the sample, over 7% were seen once. Sequenced sample: whole blood. Receptor source: a human donor in good health. Some clones in this sample may be carry-over from other donors' samples. Both conserved end residues are part of each CDR3. A D gene is named only where the DNA matches it firmly. For some rows the clone size is stated as once, few or many, or as a class when expanded; others skip it.

CDR3aa: CASSLGQPPYEQYF
CDR3nt: TGTGCCAGCAGTTTAGGACAGCCGCCCTACGAGCAGTACTTC
d_gene: NA
j_gene: TRBJ2-7
abundance: NA
v_gene: TRBV12-3/TRBV12-4

CDR3aa: CASSLTTDTGELFF
CDR3nt: TGTGCCAGCAGCTTGACGACAGATACCGGGGAGCTGTTTTTT
d_gene: NA
j_gene: TRBJ2-2
abundance: many
v_gene: TRBV11-2

CDR3aa: CASSLDWFSTGELFF
CDR3nt: TGCGCCAGCAGCTTGGATTGGTTTTCCACCGGGGAGCTGTTTTTT
d_gene: NA
j_gene: TRBJ2-2
abundance: NA
v_gene: TRBV5-1

CDR3aa: CSARDLGDTEAFF
CDR3nt: TGCAGTGCTAGAGATCTGGGGGACACTGAAGCTTTCTTT
d_gene: NA
j_gene: TRBJ1-1
abundance: many
v_gene: TRBV20-1

CDR3aa: CASSPLFGQVGTNEKLFF
CDR3nt: TGTGCCAGCAGCCCCCTCTTCGGACAGGTCGGAACTAATGAAAAACTGTTTTTT
d_gene: TRBD1
j_gene: TRBJ1-4
abundance: NA
v_gene: TRBV7-9

CDR3aa: CASSQSYYEQYF
CDR3nt: TGTGCCAGCAGCCAGTCCTACTACGAGCAGTACTTC
d_gene: NA
j_gene: TRBJ2-7
abundance: many
v_gene: TRBV7-2

CDR3aa: CASSLGFLAKNIQYF
CDR3nt: TGTGCCAGCAGCTTAGGATTTCTAGCCAAAAACATTCAGTACTTC
d_gene: NA
j_gene: TRBJ2-4
abundance: NA
v_gene: TRBV7-9

CDR3aa: CASTVDSYYEQYF
CDR3nt: TGTGCCAGCACGGTTGACAGCTACTACGAGCAGTACTTC
d_gene: NA
j_gene: TRBJ2-7
abundance: NA
v_gene: TRBV6-1

CDR3aa: CAISEEEVKEQYF
CDR3nt: TGTGCCATCAGTGAGGAGGAGGTTAAGGAGCAGTACTTC
d_gene: NA
j_gene: TRBJ2-7
abundance: many
v_gene: TRBV10-3

CDR3aa: CASSVTSGKETQYF
CDR3nt: TGCGCCAGCAGTGTTACTAGCGGGAAAGAGACCCAGTACTTC
d_gene: TRBD2
j_gene: TRBJ2-5
abundance: many
v_gene: TRBV10-2

CDR3aa: CASSYPGQGREQYF
CDR3nt: TGTGCCAGCAGCTACCCGGGACAGGGGAGGGAGCAGTACTTC
d_gene: TRBD1
j_gene: TRBJ2-7
abundance: NA
v_gene: TRBV5-6

CDR3aa: CASRPSGTSTDTQYF
CDR3nt: TGTGCCAGCCGACCTAGCGGGACTAGCACAGATACGCAGTATTTT
d_gene: TRBD2
j_gene: TRBJ2-3
abundance: few
v_gene: TRBV2

CDR3aa: CASSEDKQPQHF
CDR3nt: TGTGCCAGCAGTGAAGACAAACAGCCCCAGCATTTT
d_gene: NA
j_gene: TRBJ1-5
abundance: many
v_gene: TRBV6-1

CDR3aa: CASSYGDRGSVQYF
CDR3nt: TGTGCCAGCAGTTACGGGGACAGGGGATCGGTGCAGTACTTC
d_gene: TRBD1
j_gene: TRBJ2-7
abundance: few
v_gene: TRBV6-2/TRBV6-3

CDR3aa: CASSLELGNEQYF
CDR3nt: TGTGCCAGCAGTTTAGAATTGGGGAACGAGCAGTACTTC
d_gene: NA
j_gene: TRBJ2-7
abundance: few
v_gene: TRBV27

CDR3aa: CASSLISRWNTQYF
CDR3nt: TGTGCCAGCAGCTTGATTTCTCGTTGGAATACGCAGTATTTT
d_gene: NA
j_gene: TRBJ2-3
abundance: NA
v_gene: TRBV11-2

CDR3aa: CASNQGYEQYF
CDR3nt: TGTGCCAGCAACCAGGGTTACGAGCAGTACTTC
d_gene: NA
j_gene: TRBJ2-7
abundance: few
v_gene: TRBV6-5

CDR3aa: CSAKVNRAFF
CDR3nt: TGCAGTGCTAAGGTGAACAGAGCTTTCTTT
d_gene: NA
j_gene: TRBJ1-1
abundance: many
v_gene: TRBV20-1

CDR3aa: CASSFTGYNEKLFF
CDR3nt: TGCGCCAGCAGCTTCACAGGCTATAATGAAAAACTGTTTTTT
d_gene: NA
j_gene: TRBJ1-4
abundance: NA
v_gene: TRBV5-1

CDR3aa: CASSDLKRPRGSEAFF
CDR3nt: TGTGCCAGCAGTGACCTGAAGCGGCCCAGGGGTAGTGAAGCTTTCTTT
d_gene: NA
j_gene: TRBJ1-1
abundance: few
v_gene: TRBV27

CDR3aa: CASSNDRATGYTF
CDR3nt: TGTGCCAGCAGCAATGACAGGGCGACCGGCTACACCTTC
d_gene: TRBD1
j_gene: TRBJ1-2
abundance: NA
v_gene: TRBV7-9

CDR3aa: CASSRDRHQETQYF
CDR3nt: TGTGCCAGCAGCCGGGACAGACACCAAGAGACCCAGTACTTC
d_gene: TRBD1
j_gene: TRBJ2-5
abundance: few
v_gene: TRBV3-1

CDR3aa: CASSLDQGIPPQHF
CDR3nt: TGTGCCAGCAGCTTAGATCAGGGCATCCCCCCCCAGCATTTT
d_gene: NA
j_gene: TRBJ1-5
abundance: many
v_gene: TRBV7-2

CDR3aa: CASSQVWFGQRSTDTQYF
CDR3nt: TGTGCCAGCAGCCAAGTATGGTTCGGGCAGCGGAGCACAGATACGCAGTATTTT
d_gene: NA
j_gene: TRBJ2-3
abundance: NA
v_gene: TRBV14

CDR3aa: CASSSRDSSYEQYF
CDR3nt: TGTGCCAGCAGCTCCCGGGACAGCTCCTACGAGCAGTACTTC
d_gene: TRBD1
j_gene: TRBJ2-7
abundance: few
v_gene: TRBV7-2

CDR3aa: CASSSHDRPTDTQYF
CDR3nt: TGTGCCAGCAGCTCGCATGACAGGCCCACAGATACGCAGTATTTT
d_gene: NA
j_gene: TRBJ2-3
abundance: many
v_gene: TRBV7-2

CDR3aa: CSVLVATNEKLFF
CDR3nt: TGCAGCGTTCTGGTAGCGACTAATGAAAAACTGTTTTTT
d_gene: NA
j_gene: TRBJ1-4
abundance: many
v_gene: TRBV29-1

CDR3aa: CASSPDGTDTQYF
CDR3nt: TGTGCCAGCAGCCCGGACGGCACAGATACGCAGTATTTT
d_gene: NA
j_gene: TRBJ2-3
abundance: NA
v_gene: TRBV4-3

CDR3aa: CASSDDRANYGYTF
CDR3nt: TGTGCCAGCAGTGACGACAGGGCCAACTATGGCTACACCTTC
d_gene: TRBD1
j_gene: TRBJ1-2
abundance: NA
v_gene: TRBV5-8

CDR3aa: CASSDSRGNQPQHF
CDR3nt: TGTGCCAGCAGTGACAGTAGGGGCAATCAGCCCCAGCATTTT
d_gene: NA
j_gene: TRBJ1-5
abundance: NA
v_gene: TRBV5-6

CDR3aa: CASTPDGRFDYGYTF
CDR3nt: TGTGCCAGCACCCCGGACGGGAGGTTTGACTATGGCTACACCTTC
d_gene: NA
j_gene: TRBJ1-2
abundance: many
v_gene: TRBV5-6

CDR3aa: CASSLGSSGVYNEQFF
CDR3nt: TGTGCCAGCAGCTTAGGGTCTAGCGGGGTCTACAATGAGCAGTTCTTC
d_gene: TRBD2
j_gene: TRBJ2-1
abundance: many
v_gene: TRBV7-9

CDR3aa: CASSPRTVTDTQYF
CDR3nt: TGTGCCAGCAGCCCCCGGACTGTCACAGATACGCAGTATTTT
d_gene: NA
j_gene: TRBJ2-3
abundance: few
v_gene: TRBV11-3

CDR3aa: CASSYWTGPNTEAFF
CDR3nt: TGCGCCAGCAGCTACTGGACAGGGCCGAACACTGAAGCTTTCTTT
d_gene: TRBD1
j_gene: TRBJ1-1
abundance: few
v_gene: TRBV5-1

CDR3aa: CASRDGTDQETQYF
CDR3nt: TGTGCCAGCAGGGACGGGACAGACCAAGAGACCCAGTACTTC
d_gene: TRBD1
j_gene: TRBJ2-5
abundance: few
v_gene: TRBV11-2

CDR3aa: CSAVGGDSYEQYF
CDR3nt: TGCAGTGCGGTGGGGGGGGACTCCTACGAGCAGTACTTC
d_gene: TRBD2
j_gene: TRBJ2-7
abundance: NA
v_gene: TRBV20-1

CDR3aa: CASSSPVLEGYGYTF
CDR3nt: TGTGCCAGCAGCTCTCCGGTTTTAGAGGGCTATGGCTACACCTTC
d_gene: NA
j_gene: TRBJ1-2
abundance: many
v_gene: TRBV7-2

CDR3aa: CASSPGGEGYGYTF
CDR3nt: TGCGCCAGCAGCCCAGGGGGCGAGGGATATGGCTACACCTTC
d_gene: TRBD1
j_gene: TRBJ1-2
abundance: many
v_gene: TRBV5-1

CDR3aa: CASTTSPGYYNEQFF
CDR3nt: TGTGCCAGCACCACGTCACCAGGGTATTACAATGAGCAGTTCTTC
d_gene: NA
j_gene: TRBJ2-1
abundance: NA
v_gene: TRBV12-3/TRBV12-4

CDR3aa: CAAATGTGAYEQYF
CDR3nt: TGTGCCGCTGCAACCGGGACAGGGGCTTACGAGCAGTACTTC
d_gene: TRBD1
j_gene: TRBJ2-7
abundance: few
v_gene: TRBV10-3

CDR3aa: CATLGGNYGYTF
CDR3nt: TGTGCCACCTTAGGGGGGAACTATGGCTACACCTTC
d_gene: NA
j_gene: TRBJ1-2
abundance: few
v_gene: TRBV5-4

CDR3aa: CASTTNLGGQETQYF
CDR3nt: TGCGCCAGCACCACAAATCTAGGCGGACAAGAGACCCAGTACTTC
d_gene: NA
j_gene: TRBJ2-5
abundance: NA
v_gene: TRBV5-1

CDR3aa: CASGQRLGPGELFF
CDR3nt: TGTGCTAGTGGTCAGAGACTGGGCCCCGGGGAGCTGTTTTTT
d_gene: NA
j_gene: TRBJ2-2
abundance: few
v_gene: TRBV12-5

CDR3aa: CASSSLPGTGPDTQYF
CDR3nt: TGTGCCAGCAGCTCTTTGCCGGGAACGGGGCCAGATACGCAGTATTTT
d_gene: NA
j_gene: TRBJ2-3
abundance: many
v_gene: TRBV6-2/TRBV6-3

CDR3aa: CASSPNAGQFF
CDR3nt: TGTGCCAGCAGCCCCAATGCGGGGCAGTTCTTC
d_gene: NA
j_gene: TRBJ2-1
abundance: many
v_gene: TRBV6-6

CDR3aa: CASSYRPFPGWYEQFF
CDR3nt: TGTGCCAGCAGTTACAGGCCCTTCCCAGGGTGGTATGAGCAGTTCTTC
d_gene: NA
j_gene: TRBJ2-1
abundance: NA
v_gene: TRBV6-2/TRBV6-3

CDR3aa: CASSPDTTDTQYF
CDR3nt: TGCGCCAGCAGCCCGGACACCACAGATACGCAGTATTTT
d_gene: NA
j_gene: TRBJ2-3
abundance: few
v_gene: TRBV4-3

CDR3aa: CASSLRGDRPSSYEQYF
CDR3nt: TGTGCCAGCAGCTTACGGGGCGACAGGCCGAGCTCCTACGAGCAGTACTTC
d_gene: NA
j_gene: TRBJ2-7
abundance: many
v_gene: TRBV7-9

CDR3aa: CASNRGSYNSPLHF
CDR3nt: TGTGCCAGCAATAGGGGCTCCTATAATTCACCCCTCCACTTT
d_gene: NA
j_gene: TRBJ1-6
abundance: many
v_gene: TRBV6-5

CDR3aa: CASSFSGYEQYF
CDR3nt: TGTGCCAGCAGTTTCTCCGGCTACGAGCAGTACTTC
d_gene: NA
j_gene: TRBJ2-7
abundance: NA
v_gene: TRBV12-3/TRBV12-4

CDR3aa: CASSPRTSGSSYEQYF
CDR3nt: TGTGCCAGCAGCCCCCGGACTAGCGGGAGCTCCTACGAGCAGTACTTC
d_gene: TRBD2
j_gene: TRBJ2-7
abundance: NA
v_gene: TRBV9

CDR3aa: CATSTKWGGRESF
CDR3nt: TGTGCCACCAGCACCAAGTGGGGGGGCCGGGAGAGCTTC
d_gene: NA
j_gene: TRBJ2-7
abundance: few
v_gene: TRBV15

CDR3aa: CSVDVPGSYNEQFF
CDR3nt: TGCAGCGTTGACGTTCCGGGGTCCTACAATGAGCAGTTCTTC
d_gene: NA
j_gene: TRBJ2-1
abundance: NA
v_gene: TRBV29-1

CDR3aa: CSARPGRVTTEAFF
CDR3nt: TGCAGTGCTAGGCCGGGGAGGGTCACAACTGAAGCTTTCTTT
d_gene: NA
j_gene: TRBJ1-1
abundance: NA
v_gene: TRBV20-1

CDR3aa: CASSQELGISGNTIYF
CDR3nt: TGTGCCAGCAGCCAAGAACTGGGGATCTCTGGAAACACCATATATTTT
d_gene: NA
j_gene: TRBJ1-3
abundance: many
v_gene: TRBV3-1

CDR3aa: CASSYGLAGGDEQFF
CDR3nt: TGTGCCAGCAGTTACGGACTAGCGGGAGGAGATGAGCAGTTCTTC
d_gene: TRBD2
j_gene: TRBJ2-1
abundance: many
v_gene: TRBV28